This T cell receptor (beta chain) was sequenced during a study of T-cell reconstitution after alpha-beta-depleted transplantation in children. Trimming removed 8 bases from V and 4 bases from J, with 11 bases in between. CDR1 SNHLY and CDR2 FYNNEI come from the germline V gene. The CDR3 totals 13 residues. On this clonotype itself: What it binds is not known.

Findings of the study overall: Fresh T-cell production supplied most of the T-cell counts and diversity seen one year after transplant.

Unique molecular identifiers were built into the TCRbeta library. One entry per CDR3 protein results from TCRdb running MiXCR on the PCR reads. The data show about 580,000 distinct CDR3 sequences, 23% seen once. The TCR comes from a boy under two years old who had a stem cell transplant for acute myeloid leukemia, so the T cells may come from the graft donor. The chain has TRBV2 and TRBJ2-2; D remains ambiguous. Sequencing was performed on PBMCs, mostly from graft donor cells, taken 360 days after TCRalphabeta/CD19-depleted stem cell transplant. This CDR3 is CASDKWGTGELFF. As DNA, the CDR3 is TGTGCCAGCGACAAATGGGGCACCGGGGAGCTGTTTTTT.